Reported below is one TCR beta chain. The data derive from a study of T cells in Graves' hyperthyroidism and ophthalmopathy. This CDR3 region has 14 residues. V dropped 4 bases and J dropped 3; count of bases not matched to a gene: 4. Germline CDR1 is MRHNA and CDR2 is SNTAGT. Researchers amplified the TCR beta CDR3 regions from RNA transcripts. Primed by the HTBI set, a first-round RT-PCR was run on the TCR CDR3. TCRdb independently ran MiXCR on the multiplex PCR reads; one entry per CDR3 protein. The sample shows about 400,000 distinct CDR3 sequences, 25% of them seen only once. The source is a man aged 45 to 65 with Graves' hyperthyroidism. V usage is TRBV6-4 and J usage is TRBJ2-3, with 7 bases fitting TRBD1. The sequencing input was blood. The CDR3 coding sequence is TGTGCCAGCAGTGGACAGGGTCGAACAGATACGCAGTATTTT. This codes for CASSGQGRTDTQYF.